This T cell receptor beta chain was sequenced in a study of cytomegalovirus exposure and HLA in healthy donors. Study observations and caveats: CMV antigen specificity of a few CMV-associated chains was confirmed in vitro. There were some public TCRs occurring in many donors, but most TCR sequences were rare. Reports showed the classifier diagnosing cytomegalovirus status with high specificity and sensitivity.

The CDR3 is made up of 14 amino acids. V trimming: 3 bases; J trimming: 2 bases; junction bases outside the gene matches: 6. Germline V CDR1 and CDR2: GTSNPN, SVGIG (reference sequence). 13 Jbeta primers and 60 Vbeta primers were used for the PCR. The method was immunoSEQ multiplex PCR; TCRdb's version includes in-frame clones alone and lacks a portion of them. The sample totals around 70,000 clones. A remark on this clone: Its antigen is as yet unknown.

This chain joins TRBV30 and TRBJ2-7, with 8 bases lining up with TRBD1. The sequenced material came from PBMCs. The clonotype was recovered from a woman aged 25 to 39 in good health and CMV-seronegative. CDR3 in amino acids: CAWRVTGVAYEQYF. The CDR3 DNA sequence: TGTGCCTGGAGGGTGACAGGGGTGGCCTACGAGCAGTACTTC.